The text below deals with one T cell receptor (beta chain). The target antigen is unknown. Germline CDR1 MDHEN, CDR2 SYDVKM. The CDR3 runs 14 residues. With 5 bases removed from V and 4 bases from J, the gap between germline ends came to 14 bases. The sample belongs to a study of beta chain features in type 1 diabetes. Points from the study as a whole: Moderate but significant shortening of TCRB CDR3s was recorded in all four CD4+ subsets from Type 1 diabetes patients.

Isolated RNA was reverse transcribed in full, so expressed TCRB transcripts were sequenced. Libraries were prepared by immunoSEQ multiplex PCR; TCRdb keeps only in-frame clonotypes and omits some of them. The sample carries roughly 280,000 clones, 20% to 25% recorded once. The TCR originated in a woman aged 25 to 45 with type 1 diabetes. Sequencing was performed on naive CD4+ T cells from blood. The chain employs TRBV28 and TRBJ1-2, with D tentatively TRBD1 (6 bases). This CDR3 reads CASSQPGQPYGYTF. The CDR3 nucleotides are TGTGCCAGCAGTCAACCGGGACAACCCTATGGCTACACCTTC.